The 24 T cell receptor beta chains below were found in one sample sequenced in a study of T cell repertoires in cytomegalovirus infection. Antigens for these TCRs are unknown. From the reads, TCRdb called clonotypes with MiXCR, one entry per CDR3 protein. The sample shows about 160,000 distinct CDR3 sequences, roughly a fifth of them seen only once. The sequencing here drew on CD8+ T cells from cultured PBMCs, taken from culture after CMV antigen stimulation. The receptor set was obtained from a human donor in good health (CMV status not recorded). Some clones in this sample may be carry-over from other donors' samples.

This chain links TRBV7-3 with TRBJ2-5, with 9 bases aligning to TRBD1. The CDR3 consists of 15 residues. Germline CDR1 and CDR2: SGHTA and FQGTGA. J lost 3 bases, V lost 5 bases, and 7 bases had no gene match. CDR3 in DNA: TGTGCCAGCAGCCCGCACAGGGGGCTGAAAGAGACCCAGTACTTC. Translated, it gives CASSPHRGLKETQYF.

This clonotype was counted at least ten times. The chain combines TRBV7-4 with TRBJ1-2, with unresolved D. Trimming took 5 bases from V and 2 from J, leaving 15 bases between them. Germline lookup yields CDR1 SGHVT and CDR2 SQSDAQ. This CDR3 spans 15 amino acids. The chain's CDR3 is CASSRRVQNNYGYTF. The CDR3 coding sequence is TGTGCCAGCAGCCGAAGAGTACAGAACAACTATGGCTACACCTTC.

V usage is TRBV7-8 and J usage is TRBJ2-5; TRBD2 agrees at 7 bases. Germline loops: CDR1 SGHVS, CDR2 FQNEAQ. Trimming removed 5 bases from V and 5 bases from J; junction bases left unmatched: 11. The CDR3 consists of 15 residues. CDR3: CASSTGLVRSETQYF. The CDR3 bases are TGTGCCAGCAGCACTGGACTAGTGAGATCGGAGACCCAGTACTTC.

The chain carries TRBV11-2 and TRBJ2-5; 10 bases map to TRBD2. In germline, CDR1 is SGHAT, CDR2 FQNNGV. The CDR3 is made up of 18 amino acids. V lost 0 bases to trimming and J lost 4 bases; unmatched junction nucleotides: 11. The CDR3 spells CASSLEVPAGGPGETQYF. CDR3 DNA sequence: TGTGCCAGCAGCTTAGAGGTTCCAGCGGGGGGGCCGGGAGAGACCCAGTACTTC.

The rearrangement uses TRBV11-2 and TRBJ1-2; D possibly corresponds to TRBD1 (6 bases). Trimming left V 5 bases short and J 10 bases short, with 26 bases between. This CDR3 spans 16 amino acids. Germline V gives CDR1 SGHAT, CDR2 FQNNGV. The CDR3 DNA sequence: TGTGCCAGCAGCCTTAATTCGGGGGGACACCGGGGGCACTACACCTTC. Its translation is CASSLNSGGHRGHYTF.

This clonotype appeared a few times. CDR3: CASSGTGAYGYTF. The CDR3 nucleotides read TGTGCCAGCAGCGGGACAGGGGCCTATGGCTACACCTTC. V and J are TRBV7-2 and TRBJ1-2; 10 bases agree with TRBD1. CDR3 size: 13 residues. V gave up 5 bases and J gave up 4 bases; unmatched junction bases: 1. Germline loops: CDR1 SGHTA, CDR2 FQGNSA.

The chain carries TRBV7-8 and TRBJ1-6; D possibly corresponds to TRBD1 (5 bases). With 5 bases removed from V and 7 bases from J, the gap between germline ends came to 15 bases. CDR1 and CDR2 from the germline V gene are SGHVS and FQNEAQ. This CDR3 spans 15 amino acids. The DNA for the CDR3 is TGTGCCAGCAGCCTCGGGGACCGATCAAATTCACCCCTCCACTTT. It codes for CASSLGDRSNSPLHF.

The rearrangement uses TRBV6-1 and TRBJ2-7, with D tentatively TRBD2 (6 bases). CDR3 length: 15 amino acids. Trimming cost V 1 base and J 5 bases, with 15 bases left between them. Germline assignment: CDR1 MNHNS and CDR2 SASEGT. Written as DNA, the CDR3 is TGTGCCAGCAGTGAAGGGGTCGGACTAATCCACGAGCAGTACTTC. Its translation: CASSEGVGLIHEQYF.

The genes are TRBV20-1 and TRBJ1-1, with no clear D. This CDR3 spans 11 amino acids. Trimming cost V 6 bases and J 1 base, with 6 bases left between them. CDR1 DFQATT and CDR2 SNEGSKA come from the germline V gene (reference sequence). The CDR3 nucleotides are TGCAGTGCCACCAGGAACACTGAAGCTTTCTTT. Its translation: CSATRNTEAFF.

V usage is TRBV7-2 and J usage is TRBJ2-3, with D uncertain. The germline CDR1 and CDR2 sequences are SGHTA and FQGNSA. V lost 0 bases and J 6 bases, leaving 16 bases between the germline ends. This CDR3 is built from 16 residues. This CDR3 is CASSLATYSIKDTQYF. The CDR3 nucleotides read TGTGCCAGCAGCTTAGCGACCTACTCGATCAAGGATACGCAGTATTTT.

This clonotype has only a few counts. The chain couples TRBV7-2 to TRBJ1-2; the match to TRBD1 covers 8 bases. CDR1 is SGHTA, CDR2 FQGNSA, per germline. V lost 0 bases, J lost 8 bases, and 2 bases stayed unmatched. The CDR3 covers 13 residues. The CDR3 sequence: CASSLAPGGGYTF. CDR3 in DNA: TGTGCCAGCAGCTTAGCGCCAGGGGGCGGCTACACCTTC.

This clonotype was seen a few times. This chain joins TRBV7-9 and TRBJ2-1; 7 positions agree with TRBD1. V lost 4 bases and J lost 8; bases outside the gene matches: 8. CDR3 length: 14 residues. CDR1 and CDR2 from the germline V gene are SEHNR and FQNEAQ (reference sequence). The CDR3 DNA follows: TGTGCCAGCAGCTCGACAGGGACCTTTCATGAGCAGTTCTTC. This gives the protein CASSSTGTFHEQFF.

This clonotype has ten or more counts. This chain links TRBV4-1 with TRBJ1-5; unclear D gene. The germline V gene has CDR1 MGHRA and CDR2 YSYEKL. The V end was cut by 3 bases, the J end by 0 bases, with 6 bases between. The CDR3 totals 14 residues. CDR3 in amino acids: CASSHSVSNQPQHF. The CDR3, as DNA: TGCGCCAGCAGCCATTCCGTTAGCAATCAGCCCCAGCATTTT.

This clonotype was recorded many times. The chain has TRBV7-2 and TRBJ2-3, with TRBD1 identical over 10 bases. The CDR3 is 16 residues long. Germline V CDR1 and CDR2: SGHTA, FQGNSA. V trimming: 7 bases; J trimming: 2 bases; junction bases outside the gene matches: 9. The DNA of the CDR3 is TGTGCCAGCAATTGGAGGGGGACAGGGGCCACAGATACGCAGTATTTT. Its protein is CASNWRGTGATDTQYF.

This rearrangement joins TRBV7-6 to TRBJ2-7; unclear D gene. The V end lost 3 bases, the J end lost 4 bases, and 7 bases lay between the germline ends. The germline V gene encodes CDR1 SGHVS and CDR2 FNYEAQ. The CDR3 runs 12 residues. CDR3 DNA sequence: TGTGCCAGCAGCTTTGACGTGTACGAGCAGTACTTC. Translating gives CASSFDVYEQYF.

J is TRBJ2-6 and V is TRBV7-8; a possible D gene is TRBD2 (6 bases). Germline V gene lookup returns CDR1 SGHVS and CDR2 FQNEAQ. The length of the CDR3 is 16 residues. The V and J ends lost 5 bases and 1 base respectively, with 12 bases between them. The CDR3 here is CASSPAGGSGANVLTF. The DNA of the CDR3 is TGTGCCAGCAGCCCTGCCGGGGGATCTGGGGCCAACGTCCTGACTTTC.

This clonotype has more than one count but fewer than ten. This chain joins TRBV6-5 and TRBJ1-1; D possibly corresponds to TRBD1 (6 bases). With 7 bases removed from V and 5 bases from J, the gap between germline ends came to 17 bases. There are 14 residues in the CDR3. The germline CDR1 and CDR2 sequences are MNHEY and SVGAGI. This CDR3 reads CASTVRGGGTEAFF. CDR3 bases: TGTGCCAGCACCGTTAGGGGGGGAGGGACTGAAGCTTTCTTT.

The gene calls are TRBV7-6 and TRBJ1-1; D is ambiguous. Between the trimmed V and J ends, which lost 2 bases and 4 bases, there was a span of 8 bases. The CDR3 totals 13 residues. Looked up from germline, CDR1 is SGHVS and CDR2 is FNYEAQ. The CDR3 DNA reads as TGTGCCAGCAGCTTACGGGGTGGCACTGAAGCTTTCTTT. This encodes CASSLRGGTEAFF.

Of note for this clonotype: Compared with germline, one end of the junction differs, possibly owing to a read error. The chain joins TRBV6-5 to TRBJ2-1, with 10 nucleotides matching TRBD1. This CDR3 spans 13 amino acids. Looked up from germline, CDR1 is MNHEY and CDR2 is SVGAGI. The CDR3 sequence is CASRPPTGTGENF. Here the CDR3 DNA reads TGTGCCAGCAGGCCTCCGACCGGGACAGGGGAGAACTTC.

The count of this clonotype is one. V gene TRBV5-1 combines with J gene TRBJ2-7; D not certain. This CDR3 has 11 residues. The germline V gene encodes CDR1 SGHRS and CDR2 YFSETQ. CDR3 sequence: CASSLGDIWSV. CDR3 nucleotides: TGCGCCAGCAGCTTGGGAGACATTTGGAGCGTC.

This clonotype was counted a few times. V gene TRBV11-2 combines with J gene TRBJ2-1; D call uncertain. From germline, CDR1 is SGHAT and CDR2 FQNNGV. The CDR3 covers 16 residues. V shed 8 bases and J shed 4 bases, with 21 bases lying between them. The CDR3 protein is CASSAYPRSIYNEQFF. As DNA, the CDR3 is TGTGCCAGCTCAGCTTACCCCCGGTCCATTTACAATGAGCAGTTCTTC.

The V call is TRBV5-6, the J call TRBJ1-2, with D tentatively TRBD1 (5 bases). CDR3 length: 13 amino acids. V was clipped by 2 bases and J by 7 bases, with 12 bases between them. In germline, CDR1 is SGHDT, CDR2 YYEEEE. CDR3 nucleotide sequence: TGTGCCAGCAGCTTCGGGACCGCCGCTGGCTACACCTTC. Protein product: CASSFGTAAGYTF.

This clonotype was recorded a few times. Here the CDR3 reads CASSQDPPGGSADTQYF. CDR3 DNA: TGCGCCAGCAGCCAAGATCCCCCAGGGGGCTCGGCAGATACGCAGTATTTT. The chain couples TRBV4-3 to TRBJ2-3; TRBD1 aligns across 8 bases. This CDR3 region has 17 residues. The J segment lost 4 bases and the V segment lost 0 bases, leaving 9 bases of the junction unmatched. In germline, CDR1 is LGHNA, CDR2 YSLEER.

This clonotype is a singleton in its sample. A much larger clonotype is one base distant, so this may be a read error. The chain links TRBV6-5 to TRBJ2-1, with 8 bases fitting TRBD2. J lost 5 bases, V lost 5 bases, and 2 bases had no gene match. CDR3 length: 13 residues. Germline V CDR1 and CDR2: MNHEY, SVGAGI. CDR3 nucleotides: TGTGCCAGCAGTAACGGGGGGGACAATGAGCAGTTCTTC. Translation gives CASSNGGDNEQFF.